This paragraph covers one T cell receptor beta chain sequence. Here immunoSEQ multiplex PCR was the method, and the copy in TCRdb shows in-frame clones only, minus some. The sample gives roughly 250,000 clones, roughly 79% of which show up once; about 3.2% is in the top ten. The data are from a study of blood T cell repertoires in COVID-19. This sequence was found in a woman aged 55-75 years with active or convalescent COVID-19. Sequenced material: peripheral blood.

The CDR3 protein is CASSMGPGGTEAFF. The CDR3, as DNA: TGTGCCAGTAGTATGGGGCCAGGGGGGACTGAAGCTTTCTTT. The chain uses TRBV19 and TRBJ1-1; 7 nucleotides match TRBD1. From germline, CDR1 is LNHDA and CDR2 SQIVND (reference sequence). The CDR3 loop spans 14 amino acids. The trim removed 3 bases at V and 5 bases at J, leaving 6 bases unmatched.